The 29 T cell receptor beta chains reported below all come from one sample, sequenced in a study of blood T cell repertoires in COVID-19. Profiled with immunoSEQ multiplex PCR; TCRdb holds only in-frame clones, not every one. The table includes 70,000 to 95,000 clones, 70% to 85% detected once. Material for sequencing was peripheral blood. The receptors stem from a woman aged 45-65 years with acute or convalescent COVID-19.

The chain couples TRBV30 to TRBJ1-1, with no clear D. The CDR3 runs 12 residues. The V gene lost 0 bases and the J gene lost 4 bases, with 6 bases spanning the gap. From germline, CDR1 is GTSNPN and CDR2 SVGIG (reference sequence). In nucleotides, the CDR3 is TGTGCCTGGAGTGTACGGGTCACTGAAGCTTTCTTT. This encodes CAWSVRVTEAFF.

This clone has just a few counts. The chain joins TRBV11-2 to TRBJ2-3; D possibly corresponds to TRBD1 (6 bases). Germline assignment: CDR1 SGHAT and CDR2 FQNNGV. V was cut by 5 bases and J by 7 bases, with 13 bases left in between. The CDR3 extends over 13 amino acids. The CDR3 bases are TGTGCCAGCAGCATTGGACAGACTTATACGCAGTATTTT. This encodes CASSIGQTYTQYF. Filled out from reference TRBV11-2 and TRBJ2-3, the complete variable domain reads EAGVAQSPRYKIIEKRQSVAFWCNPISGHATLYWYQQILGQGPKLLIQFQNNGVVDDSQLPKDRFSAERLKGVDSTLKIQPAKLEDSAVYLCASSIGQTYTQYFGPGTRLTVL.

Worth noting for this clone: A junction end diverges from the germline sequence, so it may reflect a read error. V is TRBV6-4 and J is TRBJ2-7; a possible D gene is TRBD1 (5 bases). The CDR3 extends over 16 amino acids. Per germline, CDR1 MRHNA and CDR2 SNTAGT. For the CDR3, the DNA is TGTGCCAGCAGTGACTCGAGTAGGGGTATTTCCTACGAGCGGTACTTC. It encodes CASSDSSRGISYERYF.

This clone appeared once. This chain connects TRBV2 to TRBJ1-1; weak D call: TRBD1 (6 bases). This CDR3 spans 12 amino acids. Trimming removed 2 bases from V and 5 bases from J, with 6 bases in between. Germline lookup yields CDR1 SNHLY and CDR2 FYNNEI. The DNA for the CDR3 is TGTGCCAGCAGTGAAAGGGGGACTGAAGCTTTCTTT. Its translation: CASSERGTEAFF.

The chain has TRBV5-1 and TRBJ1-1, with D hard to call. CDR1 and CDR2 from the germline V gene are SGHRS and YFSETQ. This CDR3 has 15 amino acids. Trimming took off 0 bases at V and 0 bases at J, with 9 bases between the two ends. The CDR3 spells CASSLGGSMNTEAFF. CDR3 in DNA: TGCGCCAGCAGCTTGGGCGGGAGTATGAACACTGAAGCTTTCTTT.

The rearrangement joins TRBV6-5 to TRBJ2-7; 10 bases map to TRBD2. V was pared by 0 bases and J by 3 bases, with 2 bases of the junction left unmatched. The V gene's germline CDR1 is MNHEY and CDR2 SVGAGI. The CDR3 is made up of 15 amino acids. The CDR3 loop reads CASSYSASGSYEQYF. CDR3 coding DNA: TGTGCCAGCAGTTACTCCGCTAGCGGGAGCTACGAGCAGTACTTC.

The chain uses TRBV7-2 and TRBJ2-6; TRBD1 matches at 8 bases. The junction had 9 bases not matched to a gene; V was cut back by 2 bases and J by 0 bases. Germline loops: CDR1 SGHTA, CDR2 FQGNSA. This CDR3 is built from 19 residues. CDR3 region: CASSLSGGGLGSGANVLTF. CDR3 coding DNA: TGTGCCAGCAGCTTATCAGGGGGCGGTCTAGGCTCTGGGGCCAACGTCCTGACTTTC.

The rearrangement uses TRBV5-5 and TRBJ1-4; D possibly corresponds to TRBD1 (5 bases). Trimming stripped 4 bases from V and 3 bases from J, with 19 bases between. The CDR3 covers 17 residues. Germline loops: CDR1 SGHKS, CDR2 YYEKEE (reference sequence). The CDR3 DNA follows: TGTGCCAGCAGCCCGGGAGTGGGACGGACCTCTAATGAAAAACTGTTTTTT. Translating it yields CASSPGVGRTSNEKLFF.

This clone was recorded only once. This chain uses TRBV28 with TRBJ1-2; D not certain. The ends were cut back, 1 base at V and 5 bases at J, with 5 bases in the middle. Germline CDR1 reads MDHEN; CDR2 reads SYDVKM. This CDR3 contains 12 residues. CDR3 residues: CASSLSLYGYTF. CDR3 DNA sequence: TGTGCCAGCAGTTTATCTCTTTATGGCTACACCTTC.

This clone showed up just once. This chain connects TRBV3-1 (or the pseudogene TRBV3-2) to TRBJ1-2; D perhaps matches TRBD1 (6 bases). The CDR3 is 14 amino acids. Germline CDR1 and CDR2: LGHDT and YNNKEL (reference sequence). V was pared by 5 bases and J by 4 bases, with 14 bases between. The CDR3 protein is CASSKTGSGYGYTF. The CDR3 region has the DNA TGTGCCAGCAGCAAAACAGGGTCAGGCTATGGCTACACCTTC.

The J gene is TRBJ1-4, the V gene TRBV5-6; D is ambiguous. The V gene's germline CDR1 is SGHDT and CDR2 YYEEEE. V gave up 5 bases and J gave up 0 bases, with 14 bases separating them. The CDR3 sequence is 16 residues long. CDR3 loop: CASSTESLPTNEKLFF. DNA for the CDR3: TGTGCCAGCAGTACCGAGAGCCTGCCAACTAATGAAAAACTGTTTTTT.

CDR3 amino acids: CASSLDGTATYEQYF. CDR3 sequence (DNA): TGTGCCAGCAGCTTAGATGGGACAGCCACCTACGAGCAGTACTTC. This chain joins TRBV11-2 and TRBJ2-7, with TRBD1 matching 7 bases. The germline gives CDR1 SGHAT, CDR2 FQNNGV. The CDR3 is 15 amino acids. V shed 0 bases and J 2 bases; nucleotides not matched to a gene: 4. The full variable domain, its missing parts supplied by reference TRBV11-2 and TRBJ2-7, is EAGVAQSPRYKIIEKRQSVAFWCNPISGHATLYWYQQILGQGPKLLIQFQNNGVVDDSQLPKDRFSAERLKGVDSTLKIQPAKLEDSAVYLCASSLDGTATYEQYFGPGTRLTVT.

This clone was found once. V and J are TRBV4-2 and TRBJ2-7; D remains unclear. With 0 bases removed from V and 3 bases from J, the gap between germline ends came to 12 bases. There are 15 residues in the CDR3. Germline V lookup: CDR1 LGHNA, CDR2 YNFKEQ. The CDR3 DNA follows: TGTGCCAGCAGCCAAGATCGAGACATCCGCTACGAGCAGTACTTC. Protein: CASSQDRDIRYEQYF.

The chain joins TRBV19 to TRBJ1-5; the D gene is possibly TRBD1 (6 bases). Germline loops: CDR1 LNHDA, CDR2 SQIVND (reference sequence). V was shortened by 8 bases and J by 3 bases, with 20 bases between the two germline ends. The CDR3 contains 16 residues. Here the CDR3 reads CASARRGGPTNQPQHF. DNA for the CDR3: TGTGCCAGTGCCCGGAGGGGGGGGCCTACCAATCAGCCCCAGCATTTT.

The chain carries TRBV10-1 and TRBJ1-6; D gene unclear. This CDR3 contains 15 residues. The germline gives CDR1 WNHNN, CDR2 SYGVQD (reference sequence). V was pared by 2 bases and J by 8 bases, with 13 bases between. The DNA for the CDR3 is TGCGCCAGCAGTGAGAGGCGGAGGGCCGATTCACCCCTCCACTTT. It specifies CASSERRRADSPLHF.

This chain's CDR3 is CASSRQGGNQPQHF. DNA of the CDR3: TGTGCCAGCAGTCGCCAGGGGGGCAATCAGCCCCAGCATTTT. The V and J genes are TRBV6-5 and TRBJ1-5; TRBD1 matches 7 bases. V gave up 5 bases and J gave up 2 bases; unmatched junction bases: 3. This CDR3 is built from 14 residues. Germline V gene lookup returns CDR1 MNHEY and CDR2 SVGAGI.

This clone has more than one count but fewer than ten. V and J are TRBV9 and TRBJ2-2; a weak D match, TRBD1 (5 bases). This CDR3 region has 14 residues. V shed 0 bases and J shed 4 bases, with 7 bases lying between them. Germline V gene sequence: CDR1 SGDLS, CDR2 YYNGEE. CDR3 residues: CASSVGTSTGELFF. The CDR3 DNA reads TGTGCCAGCAGCGTAGGGACAAGCACCGGGGAGCTGTTTTTT.

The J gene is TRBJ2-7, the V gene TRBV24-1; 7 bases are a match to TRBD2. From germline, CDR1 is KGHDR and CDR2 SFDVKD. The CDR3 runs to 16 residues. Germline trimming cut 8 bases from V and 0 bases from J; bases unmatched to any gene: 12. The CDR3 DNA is TGTGCCACCAACCCGGGCGAGCGGGATTTCTCCTACGAGCAGTACTTC. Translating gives CATNPGERDFSYEQYF.

CDR3 nucleotides: TGTGCCAGCAGCGTCCAGGTGGGAGACAATGAGCAGTTCTTC. Protein product: CASSVQVGDNEQFF. The chain carries TRBV9 and TRBJ2-1, with D perhaps TRBD2 (5 bases). The CDR3 consists of 14 residues. Germline CDR1 is SGDLS and CDR2 is YYNGEE. V lost 2 bases and J lost 5, with 11 bases in between.

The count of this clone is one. In DNA, the CDR3 is TGTGCCATCAGCGGACTAGCGGGAGGTCATGAGCAGTTCTTC. As protein: CAISGLAGGHEQFF. The V and J genes are TRBV10-3 and TRBJ2-1; 14 nucleotides match TRBD2. J gave up 8 bases and V 6 bases, and 3 bases lay outside the gene matches. Germline loops: CDR1 ENHRY, CDR2 SYGVKD. The CDR3 is 14 residues long.

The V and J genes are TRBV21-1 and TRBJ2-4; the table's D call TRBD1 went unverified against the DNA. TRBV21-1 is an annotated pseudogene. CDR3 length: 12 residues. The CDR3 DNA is TGTGCCAGCGGGCCTTCCCCAAACATTCAGTACTTC. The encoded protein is CASGPSPNIQYF.

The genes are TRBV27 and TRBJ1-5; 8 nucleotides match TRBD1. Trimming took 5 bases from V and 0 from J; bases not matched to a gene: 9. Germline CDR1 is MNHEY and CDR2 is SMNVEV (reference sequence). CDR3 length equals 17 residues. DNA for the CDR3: TGTGCCAGCAGTAGCGGACAGGGACCTTATAGCAATCAGCCCCAGCATTTT. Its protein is CASSSGQGPYSNQPQHF.

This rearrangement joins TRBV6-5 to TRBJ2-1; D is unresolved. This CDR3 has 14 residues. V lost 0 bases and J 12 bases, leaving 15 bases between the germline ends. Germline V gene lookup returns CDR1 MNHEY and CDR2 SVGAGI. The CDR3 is CASSYSSPDMRQFF. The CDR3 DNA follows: TGTGCCAGCAGTTACTCCTCGCCCGACATGCGGCAGTTCTTC.

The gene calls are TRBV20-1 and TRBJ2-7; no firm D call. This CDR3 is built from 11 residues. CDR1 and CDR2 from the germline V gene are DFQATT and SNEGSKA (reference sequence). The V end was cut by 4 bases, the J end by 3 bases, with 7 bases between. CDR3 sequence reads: CSATDLYEQYF. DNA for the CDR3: TGCAGTGCTACTGATCTCTACGAGCAGTACTTC.

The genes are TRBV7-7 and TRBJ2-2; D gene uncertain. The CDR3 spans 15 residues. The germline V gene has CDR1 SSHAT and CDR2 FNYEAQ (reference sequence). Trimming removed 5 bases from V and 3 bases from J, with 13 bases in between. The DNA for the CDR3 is TGTGCCAGCAGCCTCCGACGTGAGGACACCGGGGAGCTGTTTTTT. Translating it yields CASSLRREDTGELFF.

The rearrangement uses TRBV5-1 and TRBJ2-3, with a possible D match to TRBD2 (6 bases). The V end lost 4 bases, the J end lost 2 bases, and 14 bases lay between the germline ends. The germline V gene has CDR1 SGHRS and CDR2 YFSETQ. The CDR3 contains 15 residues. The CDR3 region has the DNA TGCGCCAGCAGCCGGGGGTCAGCCACCACAGATACGCAGTATTTT. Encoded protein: CASSRGSATTDTQYF. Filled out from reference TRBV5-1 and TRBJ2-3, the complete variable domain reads KAGVTQTPRYLIKTRGQQVTLSCSPISGHRSVSWYQQTPGQGLQFLFEYFSETQRNKGNFPGRFSGRQFSNSRSEMNVSTLELGDSALYLCASSRGSATTDTQYFGPGTRLTVL.

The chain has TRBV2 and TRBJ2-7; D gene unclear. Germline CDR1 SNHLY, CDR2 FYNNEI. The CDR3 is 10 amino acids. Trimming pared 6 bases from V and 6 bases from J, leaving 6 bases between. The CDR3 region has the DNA TGTGCCAGCAGCGCCAGCGAGCAGTACTTC. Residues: CASSASEQYF.

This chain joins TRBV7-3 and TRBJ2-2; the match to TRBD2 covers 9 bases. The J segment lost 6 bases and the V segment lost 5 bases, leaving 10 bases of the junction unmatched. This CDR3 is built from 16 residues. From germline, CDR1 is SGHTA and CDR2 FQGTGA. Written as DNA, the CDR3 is TGTGCCAGCAGCGACCATAGCGGGAGAAGGGCCGGGGAGCTGTTTTTT. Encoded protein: CASSDHSGRRAGELFF.

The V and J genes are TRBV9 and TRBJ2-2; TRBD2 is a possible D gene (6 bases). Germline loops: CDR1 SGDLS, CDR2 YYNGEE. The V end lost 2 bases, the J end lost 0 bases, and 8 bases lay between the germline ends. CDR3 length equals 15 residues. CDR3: CASSVGGTNTGELFF. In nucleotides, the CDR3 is TGTGCCAGCAGCGTTGGGGGGACGAACACCGGGGAGCTGTTTTTT.